These T cell receptor beta chains were read from a single sample in a study of T cell repertoires in cytomegalovirus infection. What these receptors recognize is not known. TCRdb redid the calling of the reads with MiXCR, one entry per CDR3 protein. Here the sample spans more than 35,000 distinct CDR3 sequences, about 48% being singletons. Here the sequenced sample was CD8+ T cells from cultured PBMCs, taken from culture after CMV antigen stimulation. The origin of the receptors is a human donor in good health (CMV status not recorded). Some clones in this sample may be carry-over from other donors' samples. Each CDR3 is given with its conserved first and last residue.

V gene	J gene	CDR3 protein
TRBV12-3/TRBV12-4	TRBJ1-2	CASSFLSPRVKRGANYGYTF
TRBV24-1	TRBJ2-3	CATSDPVRSGRASDTQYF
TRBV20-1	TRBJ2-3	CSARDLNREYTQYF
TRBV27	TRBJ2-1	CASSFGTGGRDEQFF
TRBV4-1	TRBJ2-7	CASSQDWGSSYEQYF
TRBV7-6	TRBJ2-3	CASSSIAGIDTQYF
TRBV5-1	TRBJ2-3	CASSSGTASTDTQYF
TRBV7-8	TRBJ2-7	CASSPSGGERVGKPFGQYF
TRBV2	TRBJ1-1	CASSEDGWTDQTPSDRVNTEAFF
TRBV7-8	TRBJ2-1	CASSLERTQRGHNEQFF
TRBV18	TRBJ1-6	CASSPEPRGARIPTTGSPLHF
TRBV2	TRBJ2-7	CASSEVYYEQYF
TRBV12-3/TRBV12-4	TRBJ2-3	CASSPRSRGYTQYF
TRBV7-8	TRBJ2-1	CASSLVSGVFSSYNEQFF
TRBV24-1	TRBJ2-2	CATSSSDYTGELFF
TRBV5-3	TRBJ1-4	CASSFGRGEKLFF
TRBV7-6	TRBJ2-5	CASSSGTGAQETQYF
TRBV12-3/TRBV12-4	TRBJ2-3	CASQTGGTDTQYF
TRBV7-8	TRBJ2-3	CASSPLGGGDTDTQYF
TRBV7-8	TRBJ2-1	CASSDQRYNEQFF
TRBV6-1	TRBJ2-1	CASSEAKLGNEQFF
TRBV28	TRBJ2-1	CASSPLLEGGGANEQFF
TRBV9	TRBJ2-1	CASSGTSGGGSEQFF
TRBV28	TRBJ2-3	CASSFTGPTDTQYF
TRBV7-3	TRBJ2-3	CASSLQVTDTQYF
TRBV28	TRBJ1-1	CASSLPGDTEAFF
TRBV20-1	TRBJ1-2	CSARDWVAGDNYGYTF
TRBV2	TRBJ1-5	CASSEDNQPQHF
TRBV10-3	TRBJ2-7	CATRNRTSGGSYEQYF
TRBV19	TRBJ2-1	CASSIVREKPGEQFF
TRBV12-3/TRBV12-4	TRBJ2-2	CASSHPFASGYPTANTGELFF
TRBV7-3	TRBJ1-2	CASSSPDRNGYTF
TRBV7-4	TRBJ2-7	CASSPKGSYEQYF
TRBV28	TRBJ2-3	CASSFQTGLITDTQYF
TRBV7-7	TRBJ2-5	CASSSLAGLQETQYF
TRBV29-1	TRBJ2-1	CSAATGSIYNEQFF
TRBV27	TRBJ2-7	CASSLKGQGAAYEQYF
TRBV15	TRBJ1-5	CATSRDFRGHQHF
TRBV18	TRBJ1-5	CASSQQGKGGQPQHF
TRBV27	TRBJ2-1	CASSFGGLNEQFF
TRBV11-2	TRBJ2-5	CASSFRQSLQETQYF
TRBV7-6	TRBJ1-4	CASSLAPAGVGEKLFF
TRBV30	TRBJ2-4	CAWTPSEGEAKNIQYF
TRBV20-1	TRBJ2-7	CSARPQGSEQYF
TRBV7-6	TRBJ2-3	CASSLRSGLAGTGDTQYF
TRBV28	TRBJ2-4	CASSLGGLTKNIQYF
TRBV11-1	TRBJ1-2	CASSFGTGGQDYGYTF
TRBV12-3/TRBV12-4	TRBJ1-5	CASSRTGPNQPQHF
TRBV11-3	TRBJ2-1	CASSPGWRGSYNEQFF
TRBV6-1	TRBJ1-1	CASIPLVEGLTEAFF
TRBV28	TRBJ2-7	CASSYLRDRISYEQYF
TRBV28	TRBJ2-2	CASSFPITGELFF
TRBV2	TRBJ1-1	CASSQMNTEAFF
TRBV6-6	TRBJ1-4	CASQNILGGVNEKLFF
TRBV11-2	TRBJ2-3	CASSHGLAVGGDTQYF
TRBV30	TRBJ2-7	CAWGYYEQYF
TRBV7-9	TRBJ2-2	CASRPSGMGTGELFF
TRBV5-4	TRBJ1-1	CASSLAGPPNTEAFF
TRBV7-9	TRBJ2-1	CASSLQGNEQFF
TRBV6-1	TRBJ1-5	CASSRSGGARQPQHF